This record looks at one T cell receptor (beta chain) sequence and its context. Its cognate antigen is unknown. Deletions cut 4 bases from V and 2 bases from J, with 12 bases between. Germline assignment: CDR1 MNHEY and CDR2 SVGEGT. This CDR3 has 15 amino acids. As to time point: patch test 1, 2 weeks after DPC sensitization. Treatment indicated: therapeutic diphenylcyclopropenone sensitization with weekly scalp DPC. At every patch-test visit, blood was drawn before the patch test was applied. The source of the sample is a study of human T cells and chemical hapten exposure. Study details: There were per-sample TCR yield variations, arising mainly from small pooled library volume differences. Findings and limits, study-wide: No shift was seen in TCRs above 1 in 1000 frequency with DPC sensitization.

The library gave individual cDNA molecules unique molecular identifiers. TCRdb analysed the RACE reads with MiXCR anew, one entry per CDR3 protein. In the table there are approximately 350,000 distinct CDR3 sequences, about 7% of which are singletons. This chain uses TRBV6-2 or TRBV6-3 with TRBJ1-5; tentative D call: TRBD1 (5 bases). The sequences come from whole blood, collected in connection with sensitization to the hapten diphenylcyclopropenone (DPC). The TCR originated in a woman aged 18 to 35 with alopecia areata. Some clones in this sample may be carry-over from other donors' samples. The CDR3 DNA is TGTGCCAGCAGTTCCCCGGGACTGGGCAATCAGCCCCAGCATTTT. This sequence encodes CASSSPGLGNQPQHF.